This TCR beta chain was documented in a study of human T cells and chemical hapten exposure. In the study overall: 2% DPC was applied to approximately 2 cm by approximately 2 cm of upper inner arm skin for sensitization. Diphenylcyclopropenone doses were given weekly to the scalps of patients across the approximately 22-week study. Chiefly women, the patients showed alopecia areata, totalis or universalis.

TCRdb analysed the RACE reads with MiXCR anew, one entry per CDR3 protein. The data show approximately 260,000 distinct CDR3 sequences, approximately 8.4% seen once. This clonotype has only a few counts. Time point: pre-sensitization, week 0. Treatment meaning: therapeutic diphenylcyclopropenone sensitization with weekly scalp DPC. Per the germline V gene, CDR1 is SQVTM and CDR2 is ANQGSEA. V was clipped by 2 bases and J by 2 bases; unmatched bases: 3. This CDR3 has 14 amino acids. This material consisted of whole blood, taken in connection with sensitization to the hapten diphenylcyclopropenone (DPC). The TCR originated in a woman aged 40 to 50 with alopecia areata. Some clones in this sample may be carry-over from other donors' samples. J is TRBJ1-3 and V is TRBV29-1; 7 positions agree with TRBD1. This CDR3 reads CSVESGGAGNTIYF. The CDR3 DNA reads TGCAGCGTTGAATCAGGGGGAGCTGGAAACACCATATATTTT.